These T cell receptor beta chains were read from a single sample in a study of blood T cell repertoires in COVID-19. Assay used: immunoSEQ multiplex PCR; TCRdb lists only in-frame clones, some missing. The repertoire has approximately 100,000 clones, 80% to 95% of them found once; the top ten carry around 5%. Material for sequencing was peripheral blood. Source of these receptors: a man in his fifties or sixties with active COVID-19. The conserved cysteine and the conserved F or W are not part of the CDR3 here. Not every row has a clone size; where given, it reads once, few, many or a size class.

CDR3 protein: ASSEAGSSYEQY
V gene: TRBV5-1
clone size: few
J gene: TRBJ2-7
CDR3 length: 12

CDR3 protein: ASSSTPGGETQY
V gene: TRBV5-1
clone size: once
J gene: TRBJ2-5
CDR3 length: 12

CDR3 protein: ASSQGLALEQY
V gene: TRBV5-4
clone size: NA
J gene: TRBJ2-7
CDR3 length: 11

CDR3 protein: ASSFGTSGGTGVGYT
V gene: TRBV28
clone size: NA
J gene: TRBJ1-2
CDR3 length: 15

CDR3 protein: ASSDRVSGNTIY
V gene: TRBV25-1
clone size: once
J gene: TRBJ1-3
CDR3 length: 12

CDR3 protein: ASSVGGRNYGYT
V gene: TRBV9
clone size: few
J gene: TRBJ1-2
CDR3 length: 12

CDR3 protein: ASSPTSGNTEAF
V gene: TRBV9
clone size: NA
J gene: TRBJ1-1
CDR3 length: 12

CDR3 protein: ASSPTGPEPQH
V gene: TRBV4-1
clone size: NA
J gene: TRBJ1-5
CDR3 length: 11

CDR3 protein: ASSTSGTISYEQY
V gene: TRBV18
clone size: NA
J gene: TRBJ2-7
CDR3 length: 13

CDR3 protein: ATSVSGSLYEQF
V gene: TRBV24-1
clone size: NA
J gene: TRBJ2-1
CDR3 length: 12

CDR3 protein: ASSLRWGRTSGSTDTQY
V gene: TRBV9
clone size: NA
J gene: TRBJ2-3
CDR3 length: 17

CDR3 protein: ASSVDQGGYGYT
V gene: TRBV9
clone size: NA
J gene: TRBJ1-2
CDR3 length: 12

CDR3 protein: ASSLWGVKAALRPGANVLT
V gene: TRBV19
clone size: NA
J gene: TRBJ2-6
CDR3 length: 19

CDR3 protein: ASSPQGQDYTEAF
V gene: TRBV18
clone size: NA
J gene: TRBJ1-1
CDR3 length: 13

CDR3 protein: ATSGPQGSGYT
V gene: TRBV24-1
clone size: NA
J gene: TRBJ1-2
CDR3 length: 11

CDR3 protein: ASSEPRGGTATSSYNSPLH
V gene: TRBV6-1
clone size: NA
J gene: TRBJ1-6
CDR3 length: 19

CDR3 protein: ASSLTGGKTDLTYT
V gene: TRBV11-2
clone size: NA
J gene: TRBJ1-2
CDR3 length: 14

CDR3 protein: ASILTGAPYNSPLH
V gene: TRBV28
clone size: NA
J gene: TRBJ1-6
CDR3 length: 14

CDR3 protein: SVVTQLNTEAF
V gene: TRBV29-1
clone size: once
J gene: TRBJ1-1
CDR3 length: 11

CDR3 protein: ASRAPASGASQY
V gene: TRBV6-5
clone size: few
J gene: TRBJ2-7
CDR3 length: 12

CDR3 protein: ASSPRQPNYGYT
V gene: TRBV28
clone size: once
J gene: TRBJ1-2
CDR3 length: 12

CDR3 protein: AGIGLSTSGQYTDTQY
V gene: TRBV6-4
clone size: NA
J gene: TRBJ2-3
CDR3 length: 16

CDR3 protein: ASSEGLNTGELF
V gene: TRBV25-1
clone size: once
J gene: TRBJ2-2
CDR3 length: 12

CDR3 protein: ASSQGINQPQH
V gene: TRBV28
clone size: once
J gene: TRBJ1-5
CDR3 length: 11

CDR3 protein: ASSKDSGYGYT
V gene: TRBV19
clone size: NA
J gene: TRBJ1-2
CDR3 length: 11

CDR3 protein: ASSLVPGNQYEQY
V gene: TRBV5-1
clone size: NA
J gene: TRBJ2-7
CDR3 length: 13

CDR3 protein: ASRVGGSLTDTQY
V gene: TRBV27
clone size: once
J gene: TRBJ2-3
CDR3 length: 13

CDR3 protein: ASSTSSDRGSPLH
V gene: TRBV9
clone size: NA
J gene: TRBJ1-6
CDR3 length: 13

CDR3 protein: ASSPGEGRNQPQH
V gene: TRBV6-5
clone size: NA
J gene: TRBJ1-5
CDR3 length: 13

CDR3 protein: ASSSITVDPSGYT
V gene: TRBV6-5
clone size: NA
J gene: TRBJ1-2
CDR3 length: 13

CDR3 protein: ASSPLPRGASETQY
V gene: TRBV18
clone size: NA
J gene: TRBJ2-5
CDR3 length: 14

CDR3 protein: ASSLTGGNTEAF
V gene: TRBV7-8
clone size: NA
J gene: TRBJ1-1
CDR3 length: 12

CDR3 protein: SAARGGSYEQY
V gene: TRBV29-1
clone size: NA
J gene: TRBJ2-7
CDR3 length: 11

CDR3 protein: ASTRDRGSSPLH
V gene: TRBV3-1/TRBV3-2
clone size: NA
J gene: TRBJ1-6
CDR3 length: 12

CDR3 protein: ASSTRVGQPQH
V gene: TRBV27
clone size: NA
J gene: TRBJ1-5
CDR3 length: 11

CDR3 protein: ASIGDRADTQY
V gene: TRBV19
clone size: NA
J gene: TRBJ2-3
CDR3 length: 11

CDR3 protein: ASSFGGNEQF
V gene: TRBV12-3/TRBV12-4
clone size: NA
J gene: TRBJ2-1
CDR3 length: 10

CDR3 protein: ASARPGTGFNEQY
V gene: TRBV5-1
clone size: NA
J gene: TRBJ2-7
CDR3 length: 13

CDR3 protein: ASSSDTSGRGNEQF
V gene: TRBV5-1
clone size: NA
J gene: TRBJ2-1
CDR3 length: 14

CDR3 protein: ASSQPGTGSKSGYT
V gene: TRBV3-1/TRBV3-2
clone size: NA
J gene: TRBJ1-2
CDR3 length: 14

CDR3 protein: AWMAGPSNEQF
V gene: TRBV30
clone size: NA
J gene: TRBJ2-1
CDR3 length: 11

CDR3 protein: ASSYRNEKLF
V gene: TRBV6-5
clone size: NA
J gene: TRBJ1-4
CDR3 length: 10

CDR3 protein: ATSGQGIFNEQF
V gene: TRBV24-1
clone size: NA
J gene: TRBJ2-1
CDR3 length: 12

CDR3 protein: ASSPGDRSYEQY
V gene: TRBV18
clone size: NA
J gene: TRBJ2-7
CDR3 length: 12

CDR3 protein: ASSPRGQEPQH
V gene: TRBV5-1
clone size: NA
J gene: TRBJ1-5
CDR3 length: 11

CDR3 protein: ASSPADYRGRGGYT
V gene: TRBV3-1/TRBV3-2
clone size: NA
J gene: TRBJ1-2
CDR3 length: 14

CDR3 protein: ASSYASGIHEQY
V gene: TRBV6-5
clone size: NA
J gene: TRBJ2-7
CDR3 length: 12

CDR3 protein: ASSPTGSGKETQY
V gene: TRBV7-6
clone size: NA
J gene: TRBJ2-5
CDR3 length: 13

CDR3 protein: ASSPGAKNIQY
V gene: TRBV5-1
clone size: NA
J gene: TRBJ2-4
CDR3 length: 11

CDR3 protein: ASTPERNTEAF
V gene: TRBV28
clone size: NA
J gene: TRBJ1-1
CDR3 length: 11

CDR3 protein: ASSPPGLAYNEQF
V gene: TRBV18
clone size: NA
J gene: TRBJ2-1
CDR3 length: 13

CDR3 protein: ASSVLGTGSSYNEQF
V gene: TRBV18
clone size: NA
J gene: TRBJ2-1
CDR3 length: 15

CDR3 protein: ATSEGLTSGNTIY
V gene: TRBV24-1
clone size: once
J gene: TRBJ1-3
CDR3 length: 13